This T cell receptor (beta chain) is from a study of cytomegalovirus exposure and HLA in healthy donors. PCR involved 60 Vbeta and 13 Jbeta primers. Using immunoSEQ multiplex PCR, the repertoire was profiled, and TCRdb retains in-frame clones only, with some absent. Of under 150,000 clones listed, roughly 78% were seen once; the top ten hold about 3.3%. As regards this clone: Its antigen is not known.

The germline V and J ends were trimmed by 0 bases and 8 bases, with 14 bases remaining between them. This CDR3 is built from 15 residues. The germline V gene encodes CDR1 SGDLS and CDR2 YYNGEE. Whole-study results and caveats: Prior analysis indicated that the majority of TCR beta V segments exhibited productivity approximately 90% or approximately 30% of the time.

The sequence was obtained from a woman aged 30 to 39 in good health and CMV-seropositive. The sequenced sample consisted of PBMCs. J is TRBJ1-4 and V is TRBV9; D is perhaps TRBD1 (5 bases). CDR3 nucleotide sequence: TGTGCCAGCAGCGTAGAGGAAGGGGTTGGAGAAAAACTGTTTTTT. Protein sequence: CASSVEEGVGEKLFF.